This TCR beta chain was sequenced for a study of regulatory T cells in long-lasting Graves disease. This clonotype is a singleton in its sample. This sample's time point: newly diagnosed GD, antithyroid drugs for less than 3 months. PBMC RNA was the source of the TCR library. This CDR3 has 14 residues. The V and J ends lost 0 bases and 0 bases respectively, with 3 bases between them. CDR1 is KGHSH, CDR2 LQKENI, per germline. Construction of the TCR beta libraries employed iRepertoire HTBI primers in conjunction with Arm-PCR of CDR3 regions. TCRdb re-analysed the multiplex PCR reads in MiXCR, keeping a single row per CDR3 protein. The data contain about 420,000 distinct CDR3 sequences, around 15% of them singletons. These data also formed part of another study, on T cells in Graves' hyperthyroidism and ophthalmopathy.

Sequencing used peripheral blood mononuclear cells (PBMCs), obtained at new diagnosis, from a patient treated with antithyroid drugs. This chain uses TRBV18 with TRBJ1-5; no firm D call. The clonotype originates from a woman in her late teens or twenties with Graves disease. DNA of the CDR3: TGTGCCAGCTCACCACCGAATAGCAATCAGCCCCAGCATTTT. Protein sequence: CASSPPNSNQPQHF.